Listed here are 25 T cell receptor beta chains from one sample, sequenced in a study of blood T cell repertoires in COVID-19. TCRdb's table, derived via immunoSEQ multiplex PCR, lists solely in-frame clones and lacks some. The top ten clones hold about 7% of a sample with more than 150,000 clones, approximately 88% of them seen once. The sequencing sample was made of peripheral blood. All receptors come from a man aged 40-49 years with acute or convalescent COVID-19.

The chain has TRBV5-1 and TRBJ1-4; 8 bases map to TRBD1. Germline V CDR1 and CDR2: SGHRS, YFSETQ. This CDR3 comprises 14 residues. J was trimmed by 7 bases and V by 2 bases; bases with no gene match: 4. The chain's CDR3 is CASSFRGRAEKLFF. The CDR3, as DNA: TGCGCCAGCAGCTTCAGGGGGCGGGCTGAAAAACTGTTTTTT.

The chain employs TRBV10-3 and TRBJ2-3; D remains unclear. CDR1 is ENHRY and CDR2 is SYGVKD in the germline V gene. With 2 bases removed from V and 2 bases from J, the gap between germline ends came to 8 bases. The CDR3 sequence is 14 residues long. CDR3 region: CAISEGRNTDTQYF. In nucleotides, the CDR3 is TGTGCCATCAGTGAGGGCAGAAACACAGATACGCAGTATTTT.

The V gene is TRBV5-4, the J gene TRBJ2-1; the match to TRBD2 covers 10 bases. Germline V gene data show CDR1 as SGHNT and CDR2 as YYREEE (reference sequence). Trimming cost V 4 bases and J 5 bases; bases outside gene matches: 9. The CDR3 extends over 16 amino acids. The CDR3 region has the DNA TGTGCCAGCAGCCCCAGCCCACTAGCGGGGAACAATGAGCAGTTCTTC. Protein sequence: CASSPSPLAGNNEQFF.

J is TRBJ2-6 and V is TRBV27, with 8 bases matching TRBD1. The CDR3 runs 17 residues. CDR1 and CDR2 (germline): MNHEY, SMNVEV (reference sequence). Losses at the gene ends were 3 bases for V and 0 bases for J; bases not matched to a gene: 4. The CDR3 is CASSFRQGTSGANVLTF. CDR3 DNA: TGTGCCAGCAGTTTCCGACAGGGGACCTCTGGGGCCAACGTCCTGACTTTC.

This CDR3 is CASSQQGTSGAYTQYF. The CDR3 DNA reads TGTGCCAGCAGCCAACAAGGGACTAGCGGTGCATATACGCAGTATTTT. The chain recombines TRBV4-2 with TRBJ2-3; TRBD2 agrees at 11 bases. V lost 2 bases, J lost 7 bases, and 8 bases stayed unmatched. The length of the CDR3 is 16 residues. Germline loops: CDR1 LGHNA, CDR2 YNFKEQ.

With respect to this clone: This sample also contains other DNA sequences that code for the same CDR3. The chain links TRBV19 to TRBJ1-2, with TRBD1 identical over 10 bases. The CDR3 extends over 14 amino acids. With V trimmed by 6 bases and J by 2 bases, 3 bases remained unmatched. CDR1 is LNHDA and CDR2 is SQIVND in the germline V gene (reference sequence). In nucleotides, the CDR3 is TGTGCCAGTAGCCGACAGGGGGCGAACTATGGCTACACCTTC. As protein: CASSRQGANYGYTF.

The chain couples TRBV3-1 (or the pseudogene TRBV3-2) to TRBJ2-7; 7 positions match TRBD2. V lost 4 bases and J lost 3; bases outside the gene matches: 9. CDR3 length: 15 amino acids. CDR1 LGHDT and CDR2 YNNKEL come from the germline V gene (reference sequence). The chain's CDR3 is CASSPSGLRFYEQYF. The DNA of the CDR3 is TGTGCCAGCAGCCCATCGGGACTACGCTTCTACGAGCAGTACTTC.

This sequence joins TRBV13 and TRBJ1-1, with no clear D. CDR1 and CDR2 (germline): PRHDT, FYEKMQ (reference sequence). V dropped 0 bases and J dropped 5 bases, with 4 bases sitting between them. The CDR3 runs to 12 residues. CDR3 DNA: TGTGCCAGCAGCTTAGGGGAGACTGAAGCTTTCTTT. Its translation: CASSLGETEAFF.

The chain uses TRBV11-2 and TRBJ1-6; 9 nucleotides agree with TRBD1. Trimming removed 2 bases from V and 10 bases from J; junction bases left unmatched: 12. CDR1 is SGHAT and CDR2 is FQNNGV in the germline V gene. The CDR3 contains 17 residues. The CDR3 nucleotides read TGTGCCAGCAGCTTACCTCCACCGGGACAGGGTTACTCACCCCTCCACTTT. This sequence encodes CASSLPPPGQGYSPLHF.

This chain uses TRBV27 with TRBJ1-5; a weak D match, TRBD1 (6 bases). The germline gives CDR1 MNHEY, CDR2 SMNVEV (reference sequence). V lost 5 bases and J 2 bases, leaving 13 bases between the germline ends. CDR3 length equals 15 residues. This CDR3 is CASSRSSGGNQPQHF. The CDR3 coding sequence is TGTGCCAGCAGTAGAAGCTCAGGGGGCAATCAGCCCCAGCATTTT.

The chain employs TRBV7-9 and TRBJ2-1, with 8 bases that match TRBD1. The J segment lost 7 bases and the V segment lost 5 bases, leaving 13 bases of the junction unmatched. This CDR3 region has 16 residues. Germline V gene sequence: CDR1 SEHNR, CDR2 FQNEAQ (reference sequence). The CDR3: CASSGWGDRGGNEQFF. CDR3 nucleotide sequence: TGTGCCAGCAGCGGGTGGGGAGACAGGGGTGGGAATGAGCAGTTCTTC.

This rearrangement joins TRBV20-1 to TRBJ1-1; D remains unclear. V was clipped by 0 bases and J by 6 bases, with 5 bases between them. CDR1 is DFQATT, CDR2 SNEGSKA, per germline (reference sequence). This CDR3 comprises 11 residues. CDR3 DNA: TGCAGTGCTAGAGATCTACCTGAAGCTTTCTTT. Its translation is CSARDLPEAFF.

The chain couples TRBV7-6 to TRBJ2-5; TRBD2 matches 9 bases. This CDR3 has 17 residues. J lost 4 bases, V lost 4 bases, and 13 bases had no gene match. Germline CDR1 and CDR2: SGHVS and FNYEAQ. CDR3 nucleotide sequence: TGTGCCAGCAGCTACATCGGGTCCAGCGGGGGGTTAGAGACCCAGTACTTC. Translating gives CASSYIGSSGGLETQYF.

This clone showed up just once. The rearrangement uses TRBV6-5 and TRBJ1-1, with no clear D. CDR1 and CDR2 (germline): MNHEY, SVGAGI. The CDR3 runs to 15 residues. With 7 bases removed from V and 5 bases from J, the gap between germline ends came to 20 bases. CDR3 nucleotide sequence: TGTGCCAGCACCCCTCCACGGGGATCTAGGACTGAAGCTTTCTTT. Protein product: CASTPPRGSRTEAFF.

This rearrangement joins TRBV6-5 to TRBJ1-2; 7 bases agree with TRBD1. J lost 3 bases, V lost 7 bases, and 8 bases had no gene match. The CDR3 has 14 residues. CDR1 is MNHEY, CDR2 SVGAGI, per germline. Here the CDR3 DNA reads TGTGCCAGCATGACGGACAGGACAGACTATGGCTACACCTTC. It codes for CASMTDRTDYGYTF.

V and J are TRBV2 and TRBJ1-1; D gene uncertain. Between the trimmed V and J ends, which lost 1 base and 5 bases, there was a span of 14 bases. CDR3 length: 15 residues. Germline CDR1 and CDR2: SNHLY and FYNNEI. The CDR3 DNA reads as TGTGCCAGCAGTGAAGGGGCGATGGAGCGGACTGAAGCTTTCTTT. Translating gives CASSEGAMERTEAFF. The complete variable domain, with remaining parts taken from reference TRBV2 and TRBJ1-1, reads EPEVTQTPSHQVTQMGQEVILRCVPISNHLYFYWYRQILGQKVEFLVSFYNNEISEKSEIFDDQFSVERPDGSNFTLKIRSTKLEDSAMYFCASSEGAMERTEAFFGQGTRLTVV.

The genes are TRBV7-9 and TRBJ1-2; TRBD1 is a possible D gene (6 bases). From germline, CDR1 is SEHNR and CDR2 FQNEAQ (reference sequence). This CDR3 is 12 amino acids long. V shed 5 bases and J shed 7 bases, with 11 bases lying between them. The CDR3 is CASSNRVGGYTF. CDR3 nucleotide sequence: TGTGCCAGCAGCAACAGGGTCGGTGGCTACACCTTC.

J is TRBJ2-5 and V is TRBV11-2; TRBD2 agrees at 9 bases. The ends lost 0 bases at V and 4 bases at J; junction bases unmatched: 9. CDR3 length: 17 amino acids. The germline CDR1 and CDR2 sequences are SGHAT and FQNNGV. The CDR3 loop is CASSLEGRSGGPETQYF. For the CDR3, the DNA is TGTGCCAGCAGCTTAGAGGGGAGGAGCGGGGGGCCAGAGACCCAGTACTTC. Supplemented by reference TRBV11-2 and TRBJ2-5, the full variable domain reads EAGVAQSPRYKIIEKRQSVAFWCNPISGHATLYWYQQILGQGPKLLIQFQNNGVVDDSQLPKDRFSAERLKGVDSTLKIQPAKLEDSAVYLCASSLEGRSGGPETQYFGPGTRLLVL.

V is TRBV9 and J is TRBJ2-2, with 10 nucleotides matching TRBD1. Per germline, CDR1 SGDLS and CDR2 YYNGEE. J lost 6 bases, V lost 4 bases, and 6 bases had no gene match. CDR3 length: 15 amino acids. The CDR3 sequence: CASSLMTGGPGELFF. The CDR3 DNA sequence: TGTGCCAGCAGCCTAATGACAGGGGGCCCCGGGGAGCTGTTTTTT.

Comment on this clone: The conserved closing phenylalanine or tryptophan is absent in this CDR3, likely reflecting a read error. The limits of the CDR3 on the DNA are not certain, so only TCRdb's listed CDR3 is given. The rearrangement joins TRBV2 to TRBJ1-2; the table's D call, TRBD1, was not checked against the DNA. Termini included, the CDR3 measures 11 amino acids. Germline CDR1 SNHLY, CDR2 FYNNEI. CDR3 region: CASSESRVVLI.

The gene calls are TRBV27 and TRBJ2-7; D remains unclear. Germline V gene data show CDR1 as MNHEY and CDR2 as SMNVEV (reference sequence). V lost 4 bases and J lost 4, with 8 bases in between. The CDR3 covers 12 residues. CDR3 sequence reads: CASSSSVYEQYF. CDR3 coding DNA: TGTGCCAGCAGTTCTTCAGTATACGAGCAGTACTTC.

The chain recombines TRBV27 with TRBJ1-1; TRBD1 aligns across 9 bases. The CDR3 sequence is 17 residues long. Germline CDR1 and CDR2: MNHEY and SMNVEV (reference sequence). V was clipped by 5 bases and J by 3 bases; unmatched bases: 13. The CDR3 sequence: CASSRIQGALGHTEAFF. The CDR3 nucleotides read TGTGCCAGCAGTAGGATACAGGGGGCGCTGGGACACACTGAAGCTTTCTTT.

The chain couples TRBV3-1 (or the pseudogene TRBV3-2) to TRBJ2-4; possibly TRBD1 for D (8 bases). Trimming cost V 5 bases and J 3 bases, with 11 bases left between them. The CDR3 is 14 residues long. The germline CDR1 and CDR2 sequences are LGHDT and YNNKEL (reference sequence). CDR3 coding DNA: TGTGCCAGCAGCAACAGGGGGGGCAAAAACATTCAGTACTTC. Amino acid sequence: CASSNRGGKNIQYF.

The gene calls are TRBV7-9 and TRBJ1-2; 7 nucleotides match TRBD1. The junction had 11 bases not matched to a gene; V was cut back by 3 bases and J by 4 bases. CDR3 length: 16 amino acids. Germline V CDR1 and CDR2: SEHNR, FQNEAQ (reference sequence). This CDR3 reads CASSFTNQGETYGYTF. The CDR3 nucleotides are TGTGCCAGCAGCTTTACGAATCAGGGGGAAACCTATGGCTACACCTTC.

CDR3 region: CSASLAGGEEQFF. CDR3 nucleotide sequence: TGCAGTGCTAGTCTGGCGGGGGGAGAAGAGCAGTTCTTC. The V call is TRBV20-1, the J call TRBJ2-1; TRBD2 matches at 8 bases. The CDR3 runs 13 residues. CDR1 is DFQATT and CDR2 is SNEGSKA in the germline V gene (reference sequence). V shed 3 bases and J 10 bases; nucleotides not matched to a gene: 8.